The 25 T cell receptor beta chains listed next were all sequenced from one sample in a study of T cells in localized non-small cell lung cancer. The data were produced by immunoSEQ multiplex PCR, yet TCRdb's version contains in-frame clones alone and is incomplete. This sample has 70,000 or so clones, with approximately 88% found just once. The sequenced sample was peripheral blood, obtained before any cancer treatment. Receptors were obtained from a female donor over 55 with stage I lung adenocarcinoma.

Only one count was recorded for this clone. This chain links TRBV6-1 with TRBJ1-2, with D perhaps TRBD1 (5 bases). V was pared by 5 bases and J by 6 bases, with 10 bases between. The CDR3 length is 12 residues. Germline V gene data show CDR1 as MNHNS and CDR2 as SASEGT. CDR3 in DNA: TGTGCCAGCAGTAAGGGGTCCGATGGCTACACCTTC. Protein: CASSKGSDGYTF.

The chain's CDR3 is CATSRDLTQETQYF. The CDR3 DNA reads TGTGCCACCAGCAGAGATCTGACCCAAGAGACCCAGTACTTC. The chain couples TRBV15 to TRBJ2-5, with D unclear. CDR1 is LNHNV, CDR2 YYDKDF, per germline (reference sequence). Trimming pared 0 bases from V and 1 base from J, leaving 6 bases between. The CDR3 contains 14 residues.

This clone was observed a handful of times. This rearrangement joins TRBV6-6 to TRBJ1-2; weak D call: TRBD1 (6 bases). CDR3 length equals 16 residues. The germline gives CDR1 MNHNY, CDR2 SVGAGI (reference sequence). Trimming removed 2 bases from V and 8 bases from J, with 21 bases in between. As DNA, the CDR3 is TGTGCCAGCAGTTACGAAGGAGGGGGGCTTGTAAGAGGCTACACCTTC. Protein product: CASSYEGGGLVRGYTF.

This clone was seen a single time. This chain joins TRBV10-3 and TRBJ1-1, with unresolved D. Trimming took off 8 bases at V and 1 base at J, with 8 bases between the two ends. Per the germline V gene, CDR1 is ENHRY and CDR2 is SYGVKD. This CDR3 is built from 12 residues. CDR3: CAIAQPNTEAFF. CDR3 bases: TGTGCCATCGCTCAACCGAACACTGAAGCTTTCTTT.

The CDR3 DNA is TGTGCCAGCAGCTCTGGCCCGTGGGCGGATACGCAGTATTTT. Its protein product is CASSSGPWADTQYF. This chain connects TRBV11-1 to TRBJ2-3; no clear D. This CDR3 has 14 amino acids. Germline loops: CDR1 SGHAT, CDR2 FQDESV (reference sequence). Deletions cut 4 bases from V and 6 bases from J, with 14 bases between.

The chain couples TRBV4-3 to TRBJ2-7, with 9 bases aligning to TRBD2. Trimming removed 3 bases from V and 7 bases from J; junction bases left unmatched: 10. The length of the CDR3 is 15 residues. Germline assignment: CDR1 LGHNA and CDR2 YSLEER. For the CDR3, the DNA is TGCGCCAGCAGCCAGGACATAGCGGGAGCGCGGGAGCAGTACTTC. Translation gives CASSQDIAGAREQYF.

The chain combines TRBV11-3 with TRBJ2-1, with D uncertain. The CDR3 loop spans 13 amino acids. The germline V gene has CDR1 SGHNT and CDR2 YENEEA. Trimming took 8 bases from V and 4 from J, leaving 12 bases between them. This chain's CDR3 is CASGVLIYNEQFF. The DNA for the CDR3 is TGTGCCAGCGGTGTCCTCATTTACAATGAGCAGTTCTTC.

The chain uses TRBV15 and TRBJ2-1; weak D call: TRBD1 (5 bases). V was cut by 0 bases and J by 4 bases, with 10 bases left in between. Germline V gives CDR1 LNHNV, CDR2 YYDKDF (reference sequence). There are 15 residues in the CDR3. The CDR3: CATSRDFDSYNEQFF. CDR3 sequence (DNA): TGTGCCACCAGCAGAGATTTTGACAGTTACAATGAGCAGTTCTTC.

The chain joins TRBV4-2 to TRBJ1-2; D unclear. The CDR3 loop spans 14 amino acids. The germline V gene encodes CDR1 LGHNA and CDR2 YNFKEQ. The ends were cut back, 4 bases at V and 1 base at J, with 10 bases in the middle. CDR3 coding DNA: TGTGCCAGCAGCCCCCCGGCAGTTAACTATGGCTACACCTTC. Translation gives CASSPPAVNYGYTF.

The CDR3 bases are TGTGCCAGCAGCAAGGGTGTTGGCGGGAGGGTAGTGGGGTACGAGCAGTACTTC. Encoded protein: CASSKGVGGRVVGYEQYF. The rearrangement joins TRBV4-2 to TRBJ2-7; 9 nucleotides agree with TRBD2. The V gene end was trimmed by 5 bases and the J gene end by 4 bases; junction bases not matched to a gene: 18. CDR3 length: 18 residues. Per germline, CDR1 LGHNA and CDR2 YNFKEQ.

This clone was seen a handful of times. The gene calls are TRBV19 and TRBJ2-7, with a possible D match to TRBD2 (5 bases). The germline V gene has CDR1 LNHDA and CDR2 SQIVND (reference sequence). V lost 3 bases, J lost 3 bases, and 12 bases lay in between. CDR3 size: 14 residues. For the CDR3, the DNA is TGTGCCAGTAGTATCAAGGGAGCTTACTACGAGCAGTACTTC. Translation: CASSIKGAYYEQYF.

This chain links TRBV4-2 with TRBJ1-1, with unresolved D. The V gene's germline CDR1 is LGHNA and CDR2 YNFKEQ. CDR3 length: 14 residues. Deletions cut 0 bases from V and 1 base from J, with 6 bases between. The CDR3 DNA reads as TGTGCCAGCAGCCAAGATTGGGGGAACACTGAAGCTTTCTTT. Its translation: CASSQDWGNTEAFF.

The CDR3 is CASTSSPNTGELFF. The CDR3, as DNA: TGCGCCAGCACCAGTAGTCCGAACACCGGGGAGCTGTTTTTT. The chain combines TRBV5-1 with TRBJ2-2; D is undetermined. Germline CDR1 SGHRS, CDR2 YFSETQ. There are 14 residues in the CDR3. Trimming removed 6 bases from V and 0 bases from J, with 9 bases in between.

CDR3 nucleotides: TGTGCCAGCAGTTCCTCCGGGACCCCAAATGAAAAACTGTTTTTT. It is translated as CASSSSGTPNEKLFF. This chain joins TRBV6-5 and TRBJ1-4, with D possibly being TRBD1 (5 bases). The CDR3 runs 15 residues. Germline CDR1 is MNHEY and CDR2 is SVGAGI. V gave up 4 bases and J gave up 5 bases, with 14 bases separating them.

The chain has TRBV7-6 and TRBJ2-7; D unresolved. The V gene's germline CDR1 is SGHVS and CDR2 FNYEAQ. CDR3 size: 11 residues. With 5 bases removed from V and 3 bases from J, the gap between germline ends came to 5 bases. The CDR3 coding sequence is TGTGCCAGCAGCCCCCTCTACGAGCAGTACTTC. Its protein product is CASSPLYEQYF.

The chain is built from TRBV19 and TRBJ1-1; no firm D call. CDR1 is LNHDA and CDR2 is SQIVND in the germline V gene (reference sequence). The CDR3 is 12 amino acids. V was shortened by 5 bases and J by 11 bases, with 15 bases between the two germline ends. The CDR3 nucleotides read TGTGCCAGTAGTGACTACAGAGTGAGGGCTTTCTTT. This gives the protein CASSDYRVRAFF. Together with reference TRBV19 and TRBJ1-1, the CDR3 gives the full variable domain: DGGITQSPKYLFRKEGQNVTLSCEQNLNHDAMYWYRQDPGQGLRLIYYSQIVNDFQKGDIAEGYSVSREKKESFPLTVTSAQKNPTAFYLCASSDYRVRAFFGQGTRLTVV.

The sample holds one count of this clone. V is TRBV7-9 and J is TRBJ2-7, with 8 bases aligning to TRBD1. Losses at the gene ends were 6 bases for V and 2 bases for J; bases not matched to a gene: 9. The CDR3 runs to 15 residues. Germline V lookup: CDR1 SEHNR, CDR2 FQNEAQ (reference sequence). The DNA of the CDR3 is TGTGCCAGCAGTTCCACAGGGGGAGTCGCCTACGAGCAGTACTTC. Its protein is CASSSTGGVAYEQYF.

This clone was observed a single time. V is TRBV29-1 and J is TRBJ2-1, with D possibly TRBD2 on 5 matching bases. Germline V gives CDR1 SQVTM, CDR2 ANQGSEA. V was pared by 2 bases and J by 7 bases, with 9 bases between. CDR3 length: 12 residues. The DNA for the CDR3 is TGCAGCGTTGAACGGCGGGTTAATGAGCAGTTCTTC. Protein sequence: CSVERRVNEQFF.

V and J are TRBV7-8 and TRBJ2-1; 10 bases map to TRBD1. Germline V lookup: CDR1 SGHVS, CDR2 FQNEAQ. V shed 6 bases, J shed 2 bases, and the junction held 4 bases outside the gene matches. This CDR3 has 15 residues. The CDR3 nucleotides are TGTGCCAGCAGTCGGGACAGGGGTACCTACAATGAGCAGTTCTTC. Translating gives CASSRDRGTYNEQFF.

CDR3: CASSTGWGGSASSYNEQFF. In DNA form, the CDR3 reads TGTGCCAGTAGTACCGGGTGGGGTGGAAGCGCGAGCTCCTACAATGAGCAGTTCTTC. The chain links TRBV19 to TRBJ2-1, with D uncertain. Between the trimmed V and J ends, which lost 4 bases and 0 bases, there was a span of 22 bases. This CDR3 has 19 amino acids. Germline lookup yields CDR1 LNHDA and CDR2 SQIVND (reference sequence).

This chain joins TRBV15 and TRBJ1-2; weak D call: TRBD1 (6 bases). V lost 5 bases, J lost 2 bases, and 12 bases lay in between. The CDR3 has 14 amino acids. Per germline, CDR1 LNHNV and CDR2 YYDKDF (reference sequence). CDR3 protein: CATSAGASNYGYTF. In nucleotides, the CDR3 is TGTGCCACCAGCGCAGGGGCCTCGAACTATGGCTACACCTTC.

Comment on this clone: Other DNA sequences in the same sample also yield this CDR3. This rearrangement joins TRBV27 to TRBJ2-4; D uncertain. Germline V gene data show CDR1 as MNHEY and CDR2 as SMNVEV (reference sequence). V lost 5 bases and J lost 0, with 8 bases in between. The CDR3 consists of 14 residues. The CDR3 coding sequence is TGTGCCAGCAGTCTTGCAGTAGCCAAAAACATTCAGTACTTC. Translating it yields CASSLAVAKNIQYF.

The chain uses TRBV10-3 and TRBJ2-7; D remains unclear. There are 14 residues in the CDR3. V lost 2 bases and J lost 6, with 14 bases in between. Germline CDR1 is ENHRY and CDR2 is SYGVKD. DNA of the CDR3: TGTGCCATCAGTGAGCTCACCGGGTGGGGCGAGCAGTACTTC. Protein: CAISELTGWGEQYF.

CDR3 sequence: CASSLRGQGNSPLHF. DNA for the CDR3: TGTGCCAGCAGCCTCCGGGGCCAGGGCAATTCACCCCTCCACTTT. The chain has TRBV6-5 and TRBJ1-6; possibly TRBD1 for D (5 bases). Trimming took 6 bases from V and 7 from J, leaving 16 bases between them. The CDR3 is 15 residues long. From germline, CDR1 is MNHEY and CDR2 SVGAGI.

This rearrangement joins TRBV2 to TRBJ2-5, with no clear D. The CDR3 extends over 12 amino acids. The V and J ends lost 5 bases and 2 bases respectively, with 6 bases between them. Looked up from germline, CDR1 is SNHLY and CDR2 is FYNNEI. The CDR3, as DNA: TGTGCCAGCAGTTACATACAAGAGACCCAGTACTTC. It yields the protein CASSYIQETQYF. Full variable domain (outside the CDR3, taken from reference TRBV2 and TRBJ2-5): EPEVTQTPSHQVTQMGQEVILRCVPISNHLYFYWYRQILGQKVEFLVSFYNNEISEKSEIFDDQFSVERPDGSNFTLKIRSTKLEDSAMYFCASSYIQETQYFGPGTRLLVL.